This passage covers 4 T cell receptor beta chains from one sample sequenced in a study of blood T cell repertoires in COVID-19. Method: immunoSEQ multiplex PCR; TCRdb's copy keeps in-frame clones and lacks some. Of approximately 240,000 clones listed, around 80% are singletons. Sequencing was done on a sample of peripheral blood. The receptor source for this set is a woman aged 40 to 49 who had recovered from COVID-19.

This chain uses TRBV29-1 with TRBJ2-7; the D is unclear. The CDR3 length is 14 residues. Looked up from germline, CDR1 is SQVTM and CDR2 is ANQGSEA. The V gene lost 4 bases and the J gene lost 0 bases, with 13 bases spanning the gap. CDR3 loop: CSVGLAPPSYEQYF. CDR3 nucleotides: TGCAGCGTTGGTCTGGCACCCCCCTCCTACGAGCAGTACTTC.

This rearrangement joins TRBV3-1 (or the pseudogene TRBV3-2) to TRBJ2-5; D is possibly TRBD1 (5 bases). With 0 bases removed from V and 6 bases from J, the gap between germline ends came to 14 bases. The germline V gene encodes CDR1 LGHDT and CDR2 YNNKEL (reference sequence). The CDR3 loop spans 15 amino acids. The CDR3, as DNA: TGTGCCAGCAGCCAAGACAGTGGGGCGGTACAGACCCAGTACTTC. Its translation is CASSQDSGAVQTQYF.

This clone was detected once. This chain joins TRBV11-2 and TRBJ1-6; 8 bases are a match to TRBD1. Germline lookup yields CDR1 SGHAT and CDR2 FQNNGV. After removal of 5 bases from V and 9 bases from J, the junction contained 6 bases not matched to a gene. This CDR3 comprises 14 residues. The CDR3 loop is CASSTGTGGSPLHF. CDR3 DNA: TGTGCCAGCAGCACCGGGACAGGAGGTTCACCCCTCCACTTT.

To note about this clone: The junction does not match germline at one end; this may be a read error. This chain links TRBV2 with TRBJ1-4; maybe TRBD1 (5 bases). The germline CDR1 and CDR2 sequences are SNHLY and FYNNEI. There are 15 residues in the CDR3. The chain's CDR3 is CASSEAGGTEGRRIF. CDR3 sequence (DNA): TGTGCCAGCAGTGAAGCTGGGGGGACCGAGGGGCGCAGAATTTTT.